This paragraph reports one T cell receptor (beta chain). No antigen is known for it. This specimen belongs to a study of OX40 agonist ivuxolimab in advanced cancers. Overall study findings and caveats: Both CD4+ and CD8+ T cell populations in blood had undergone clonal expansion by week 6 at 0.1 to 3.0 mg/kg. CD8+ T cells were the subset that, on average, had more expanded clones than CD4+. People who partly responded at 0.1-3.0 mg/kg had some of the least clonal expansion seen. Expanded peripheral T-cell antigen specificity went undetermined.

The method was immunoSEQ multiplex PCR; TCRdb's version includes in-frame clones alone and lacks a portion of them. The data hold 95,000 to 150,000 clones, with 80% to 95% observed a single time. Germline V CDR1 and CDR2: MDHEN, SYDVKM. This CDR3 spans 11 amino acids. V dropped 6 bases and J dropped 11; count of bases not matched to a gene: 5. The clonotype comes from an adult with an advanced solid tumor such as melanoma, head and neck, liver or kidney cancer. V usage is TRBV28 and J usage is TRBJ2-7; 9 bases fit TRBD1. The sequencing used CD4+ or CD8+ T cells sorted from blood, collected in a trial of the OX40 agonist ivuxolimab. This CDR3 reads CASSPGQGKYF. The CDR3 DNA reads TGTGCCAGCAGCCCGGGACAGGGCAAGTACTTC.